A selection of T cell receptor beta chains follows, all from one sample in a study of cytomegalovirus exposure and HLA in healthy donors. Measured with immunoSEQ multiplex PCR; TCRdb has only the in-frame clones, and not every one. The table shows about 86,000 clones, with 90% to 95% occurring only once. Sequences were obtained from PBMCs. The receptor source for this set is a man aged 18 to 29 in good health and CMV-seronegative. The CDR3 runs from the conserved cysteine through the conserved F or W. D genes are given only for firm matches. Clone size is shown for a subset of rows, as once, few, many or a class of expanded clone.

v_call	j_call	d_call	clone_size	cdr3_nt	cdr3_aa
TRBV6-5	TRBJ2-7	TRBD2	-	TGTGCCAGCAGGACATTAGCGGGAGGGCCCTACGAGCAGTACTTC	CASRTLAGGPYEQYF
TRBV4-3	TRBJ2-1	-	-	TGCGCCAGCAGCCAAGGCGGAGGCTCCTACAATGAGCAGTTCTTC	CASSQGGGSYNEQFF
TRBV7-6	TRBJ2-7	TRBD1	-	TGTGCCAGCAGCTTAGGCGACGGGACAGGGGACTACGAGCAGTACTTC	CASSLGDGTGDYEQYF
TRBV6-5	TRBJ2-7	TRBD2	-	TGTGCCAGCAGTTCCCATAGCGGGTTTTCCTACGAGCAGTACTTC	CASSSHSGFSYEQYF
TRBV11-2	TRBJ2-7	TRBD1	-	TGTGCCAGCAGCTGGGACAGATACTCCTACGAGCAGTACTTC	CASSWDRYSYEQYF
TRBV27	TRBJ2-1	-	-	TGTGCCAGCAGTCTACGACAGTACAATGAGCAGTTCTTC	CASSLRQYNEQFF
TRBV7-9	TRBJ2-7	-	-	TGTGCCAGCAGCTTCAGTTACGAGCAGTACTTC	CASSFSYEQYF
TRBV18	TRBJ1-2	TRBD1	once	TGTGCCAGCTCACCAGACGGACAGGGGGTTACTTTC	CASSPDGQGVTF
TRBV5-4	TRBJ2-1	TRBD2	once	TGTGCCAGCAGCTTGGATAGCGGGACGTACAATGAGCAGTTCTTC	CASSLDSGTYNEQFF
TRBV6-6	TRBJ2-1	TRBD2	-	TGTGCCAGCAGTTACCGGGGGGGGTCTACGTACAATGAGCAGTTCTTC	CASSYRGGSTYNEQFF
TRBV4-1	TRBJ2-7	TRBD2	once	TGCGCCAGCAGTCGTAGCGGGTCCTTCTCCTACGAGCAGTACTTC	CASSRSGSFSYEQYF
TRBV7-9	TRBJ1-5	TRBD1	-	TGTGCCAGCAGCCCCCCGGGACAGGGGGCCGGTCAGCCCCAGCATTTT	CASSPPGQGAGQPQHF
TRBV18	TRBJ2-1	TRBD2	-	TGTGCCAGCTCACCACAGCGAGCGGGAGTAAAAAATGAGCAGTTCTTC	CASSPQRAGVKNEQFF
TRBV19	TRBJ1-1	-	-	TGTGCCAGTAGTCCCTCCCCAGGGGTGAACACTGAAGCTTTCTTT	CASSPSPGVNTEAFF
TRBV6-6	TRBJ2-7	TRBD1	-	TGTGCCAGCACCTCCGGGACAGGGCCTTACGAGCAGTACTTC	CASTSGTGPYEQYF
TRBV14	TRBJ1-4	TRBD1	-	TGTGCCAGCAGCACCACAGGGGTCTGGGATGAAAAACTGTTTTTT	CASSTTGVWDEKLFF
TRBV14	TRBJ2-7	TRBD2	once	TGTGCCAGCAGCCCGATATCCGGGACTAGCGGCTCCTACGAGCAGTACTTC	CASSPISGTSGSYEQYF
TRBV2	TRBJ1-2	-	-	TGTGCCAGCTCATGGACAGAAGCAGCTAACTATGGCTACACCTTC	CASSWTEAANYGYTF
TRBV7-8	TRBJ2-7	TRBD2	-	TGTGCCAGCAGCCCGCCTACGATTGGGACTAGCGGGAGTCAGGAGCAGTACTTC	CASSPPTIGTSGSQEQYF
TRBV2	TRBJ2-5	TRBD1	-	TGTGCCAGCACCCGGGACAGGGTGGAGACCCAGTACTTC	CASTRDRVETQYF
TRBV27	TRBJ1-1	TRBD1	-	TGTGCCAGCAGTATCCGGGACAGGAACACTGAAGCTTTCTTT	CASSIRDRNTEAFF
TRBV20-1	TRBJ1-2	-	-	TGCAGTGCTTTTCAGGGCTACACCTTC	CSAFQGYTF
TRBV5-1	TRBJ2-3	TRBD1	-	TGCGCCAGCAGCTCCACGGGACAGGGGTACACAGATACGCAGTATTTT	CASSSTGQGYTDTQYF
TRBV10-3	TRBJ2-7	TRBD1	-	TGTGCCATCAGTGATTTCTCCGGGGGACAGGTCACCTACGAGCAGTACTTC	CAISDFSGGQVTYEQYF
TRBV6-1	TRBJ1-2	-	-	TGTGCCAGCAGTGAAGGGTACGGAGGCTATGGCTACACCTTC	CASSEGYGGYGYTF
TRBV7-2	TRBJ1-2	TRBD1	-	TGTGCCAGCAGCTTAGACCCCCGGGACAGCAATGGCTACACCTTC	CASSLDPRDSNGYTF
TRBV27	TRBJ2-7	-	once	TGTGCCAGCAGTTTATCTAGCCCAAGTGAGCAGTACTTC	CASSLSSPSEQYF
TRBV13	TRBJ1-4	-	-	TGTGCCAGCAGCTCCCCCTTCGTTGAAAAACTGTTTTTT	CASSSPFVEKLFF